This TCR beta chain was identified during a study of blood T cell repertoires in COVID-19. TCRdb's copy holds only in-frame clones and misses some; the assay was immunoSEQ multiplex PCR. Here the sample spans some 170,000 clones, around 90% being singletons. V was pared by 3 bases and J by 4 bases, with 5 bases between. This CDR3 has 12 residues. Germline V gene lookup returns CDR1 SGHTA and CDR2 FQGNSA. The genes are TRBV7-2 and TRBJ2-3, with D uncertain. The source is a man aged 55-75 years with active or convalescent COVID-19. Sequences were obtained from peripheral blood. The DNA of the CDR3 is TGTGCCAGCAGCTTCTTCGCAGATACGCAGTATTTT. Its translation: CASSFFADTQYF.